The T cell receptor beta chain described here comes from a study of T cell responses to AZD1222 COVID-19 vaccine. Study conclusions and caveats: White British people made up most donors, females outnumbered males, and clonal diversity was possibly underestimated.

TCRdb's table, derived via immunoSEQ multiplex PCR, lists solely in-frame clones and lacks some. The table records over 70,000 clones, about 80% of them present only once. As for this clone: What it binds is not known.

V gave up 4 bases and J gave up 8 bases, with 15 bases separating them. The CDR3 consists of 14 residues. CDR1 SGHTA and CDR2 FQGNSA come from the germline V gene. The chain recombines TRBV7-2 with TRBJ2-1; D is perhaps TRBD1 (7 bases). The material was peripheral blood, obtained 28 days after the second dose of the MenACWY control vaccine. The sequence derives from an adult who received the MenACWY meningococcal vaccine as a control. CDR3 bases: TGTGCCAGCAGCTGGCAGGGGGGAACCGATGAGCAGTTCTTC. It is translated as CASSWQGGTDEQFF.